This is a list of T cell receptor beta chains from one sample in a study of shared clonotypes between healthy human individuals. Clones were sequenced by immunoSEQ multiplex PCR, and TCRdb holds only the in-frame ones, with some missing. The repertoire has 2 million to 2.5 million clones, over 85% of them found once; the top ten carry roughly 0.36%. Material for sequencing was naive CD4+ T cells from PBMCs. Receptors were obtained from a man aged 18 to 29 in good health. Some clones in this sample may be carry-over from other donors' samples. The conserved cysteine and the conserved F or W are not part of the CDR3 here.

J	V	CDR3
TRBJ2-7	TRBV2	ASSRRGTAVSYEQY
TRBJ1-4	TRBV14	ASSAITGNNEKLF
TRBJ2-3	TRBV5-1	ASSAYSRVTDTQY
TRBJ2-1	TRBV15	ATSRGTGRVGEEDEQF
TRBJ1-1	TRBV5-4	ASSLAGRPNTEAF
TRBJ2-2	TRBV7-9	ASSSAGTSGTGELF
TRBJ2-7	TRBV11-2	ASSLDSTWYEQY
TRBJ1-1	TRBV9	ASSVTGGKAEAF
TRBJ2-7	TRBV28	ASRTPGLAGVTDEQY
TRBJ2-5	TRBV9	ASSAPSSKETQY
TRBJ1-1	TRBV19	ASTDRGITEAF
TRBJ2-3	TRBV5-6	ASSSNTGGRTDTQY
TRBJ1-1	TRBV27	ASSGTGRTEAF
TRBJ1-2	TRBV7-7	ASRSYSGAGYT
TRBJ2-1	TRBV7-3	ASSYAAGTYNEQF
TRBJ1-1	TRBV30	AWSGRGAPPRRDTEAF
TRBJ2-5	TRBV25-1	ASSEIRDVETQY
TRBJ2-3	TRBV29-1	SVVSSGTDTQY
TRBJ2-1	TRBV5-1	ASSSSTSPNEQF
TRBJ1-1	TRBV7-3	ASSLTTNTEAF
TRBJ2-1	TRBV27	ASIPLAGGPSNEQF
TRBJ2-3	TRBV27	ASSTPLAGGSTDTQY
TRBJ2-5	TRBV14	ASSQGGLKTQY
TRBJ2-3	TRBV10-3	AISHELAGEGDTQY
TRBJ1-2	TRBV27	ASSRQGDGGYT
TRBJ1-4	TRBV5-4	ASSLRDTSSEKLF
TRBJ2-5	TRBV18	ASSPRQGQETQY
TRBJ2-5	TRBV2	ASSGLAGGETQY
TRBJ2-3	TRBV6-4	ASNPLAGRGADTQY
TRBJ2-7	TRBV2	ASGDYLGY
TRBJ2-7	TRBV11-2	ASSLAGSYEQY
TRBJ1-1	TRBV21-1	ASSKGGRENTEAF
TRBJ2-1	TRBV28	ASIPPRGPYNEQF
TRBJ2-2	TRBV12-5	ASGLGPEAGELF
TRBJ2-2	TRBV5-1	ASTGGNTGELF
TRBJ2-1	TRBV7-9	ASSFGDASYNEQF
TRBJ1-1	TRBV28	ASSSPQGALNTEAF
TRBJ2-5	TRBV4-1	ASSYSTGGLETQY
TRBJ1-1	TRBV9	ASSVTGASTEAF
TRBJ2-7	TRBV28	ASTRWRNSYEQY
TRBJ1-5	TRBV9	ASSGQSTGGVQPQH
TRBJ1-2	TRBV7-8	ASSGLEGVGRGLYGYT
TRBJ2-3	TRBV29-1	SVDHRGFTDTQY
TRBJ1-2	TRBV4-2	ASSQREQDRSNYGYT
TRBJ2-2	TRBV9	ASSETSGRGTGELF
TRBJ2-5	TRBV7-8	ASSPGTSSGQETQY
TRBJ1-3	TRBV27	ASSPGQGAPYSGNTIY
TRBJ2-7	TRBV14	ASSHLQGIAGYEQY
TRBJ2-3	TRBV27	ASNGQPRGDTQY
TRBJ2-3	TRBV5-1	ASSFWTGRTDTQY